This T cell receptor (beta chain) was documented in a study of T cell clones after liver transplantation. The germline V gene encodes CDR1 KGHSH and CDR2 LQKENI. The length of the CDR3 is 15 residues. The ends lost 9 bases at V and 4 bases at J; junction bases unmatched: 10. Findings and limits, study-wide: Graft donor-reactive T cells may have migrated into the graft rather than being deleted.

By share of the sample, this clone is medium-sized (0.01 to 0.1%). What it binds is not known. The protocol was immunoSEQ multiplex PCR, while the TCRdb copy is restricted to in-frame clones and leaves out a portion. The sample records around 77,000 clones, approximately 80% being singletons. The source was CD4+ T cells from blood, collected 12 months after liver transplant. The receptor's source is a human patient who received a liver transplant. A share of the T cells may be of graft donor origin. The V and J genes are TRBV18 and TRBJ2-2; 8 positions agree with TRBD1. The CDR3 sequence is CASYAGGASTGELFF. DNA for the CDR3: TGTGCCAGTTACGCAGGGGGCGCGAGCACCGGGGAGCTGTTTTTT.